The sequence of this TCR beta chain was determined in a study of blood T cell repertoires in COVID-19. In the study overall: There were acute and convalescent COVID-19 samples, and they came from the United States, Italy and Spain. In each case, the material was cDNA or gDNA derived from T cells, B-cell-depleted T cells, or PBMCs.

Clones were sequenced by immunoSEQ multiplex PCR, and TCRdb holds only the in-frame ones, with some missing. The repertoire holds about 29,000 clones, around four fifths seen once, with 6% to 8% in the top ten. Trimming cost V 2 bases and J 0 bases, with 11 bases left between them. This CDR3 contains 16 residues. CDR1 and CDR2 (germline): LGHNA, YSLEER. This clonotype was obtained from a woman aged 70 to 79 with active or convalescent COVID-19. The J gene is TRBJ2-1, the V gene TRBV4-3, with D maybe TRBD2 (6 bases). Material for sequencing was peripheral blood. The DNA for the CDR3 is TGCGCCAGCAGCCAATTCCCCGGGAGCTCCTACAATGAGCAGTTCTTC. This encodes CASSQFPGSSYNEQFF.